A selection of T cell receptor beta chains follows, all from one sample in a study of cytomegalovirus exposure and HLA in healthy donors. The assay was immunoSEQ multiplex PCR, and TCRdb's table has in-frame clones only and misses some. The sample yields 100,000 or so clones, around 84% seen once. The source material was PBMCs. These receptors were obtained from a man under 40 in good health and CMV-seronegative. CDR3s include the opening cysteine and the closing phenylalanine or tryptophan. A D gene is named only where the DNA matches it firmly. Clone size, where shown, is once, few, many, or a class for clones that have expanded.

cdr3_aa cdr3_nt d_call v_call clone_size j_call
CASSQETGGFHEQYF TGCGCCAGCAGCCAAGAGACAGGGGGCTTTCACGAGCAGTACTTC TRBD1 TRBV4-1 few TRBJ2-7
CASSGSGQGGNYGYTF TGTGCCAGCAGCGGAAGTGGACAGGGGGGTAACTATGGCTACACCTTC TRBD1 TRBV2 NA TRBJ1-2
CASSLAGGKSYTF TGCGCCAGCAGCTTGGCCGGAGGGAAAAGCTACACCTTC NA TRBV5-1 NA TRBJ1-2
CASNSPSGIDF TGTGCCAGCAACTCCCCATCCGGGATTGACTTC NA TRBV11-1 once TRBJ1-2
CASSVAVTDYGYTF TGTGCCAGCAGCGTAGCGGTGACAGACTATGGCTACACCTTC NA TRBV9 NA TRBJ1-2
CASSPRTVTDTQYF TGTGCCAGCAGCCCCCGGACAGTCACAGATACGCAGTATTTT NA TRBV13 NA TRBJ2-3
CASSQALITQYGYTF TGCGCCAGCAGCCAAGCTCTGATAACACAGTATGGCTACACCTTC NA TRBV4-3 NA TRBJ1-2
CASSLGLQGFGETQYF TGTGCCAGCAGCCTGGGACTTCAGGGTTTCGGAGAGACCCAGTACTTC NA TRBV13 NA TRBJ2-5
CATSRDKLSYNEQFF TGTGCCACCAGCAGGGACAAACTATCCTACAATGAGCAGTTCTTC NA TRBV15 NA TRBJ2-1
CSASGGAETQYF TGCAGCGCGAGCGGGGGGGCGGAGACCCAGTACTTC TRBD2 TRBV29-1 NA TRBJ2-5
CASSLGTGNPHTF TGTGCCAGCTCACTAGGGACAGGCAATCCCCACACCTTC TRBD1 TRBV18 NA TRBJ1-2
CASSLMGQGGQPQHF TGCGCCAGCAGCTTGATGGGACAGGGAGGACAGCCCCAGCATTTT TRBD1 TRBV5-1 NA TRBJ1-5
CASGEGTEAFF TGTGCCAGCGGGGAGGGCACTGAAGCTTTCTTT NA TRBV28 NA TRBJ1-1
CASSLTRHTSGTEAFF TGTGCCAGCAGCTTGACCCGGCACACCTCCGGGACTGAAGCTTTCTTT NA TRBV5-6 few TRBJ1-1
CAISLNLDPGTQYF TGTGCCATCAGCCTAAACCTTGACCCAGGGACCCAGTACTTC NA TRBV10-3 few TRBJ2-5
CAWAKGTGVSYEQYF TGTGCCTGGGCTAAGGGGACAGGCGTCTCCTACGAGCAGTACTTC TRBD1 TRBV30 NA TRBJ2-7
CASSYAGGTEALF TGTGCCAGCAGTTATGCTGGGGGCACTGAAGCTCTCTTT NA TRBV6-6 NA TRBJ1-1
CAGRGGSSYEQYF TGTGCAGGTCGAGGCGGAAGCTCCTACGAGCAGTACTTC NA TRBV28 NA TRBJ2-7
CASSLRDEQFF TGCGCCAGCAGCTTGCGCGATGAGCAGTTCTTC NA TRBV5-1 NA TRBJ2-1
CAWRGPGRTILYSPLHF TGTGCCTGGAGGGGGCCCGGACGGACTATCCTGTATTCACCCCTCCACTTT NA TRBV30 NA TRBJ1-6
CASTKGGQNNEQFF TGTGCCAGCACCAAAGGGGGACAGAATAATGAGCAGTTCTTC TRBD1 TRBV28 NA TRBJ2-1
CASSPTGNPGELFF TGTGCCAGCAGCCCAACAGGGAATCCCGGGGAGCTGTTTTTT NA TRBV7-8 NA TRBJ2-2
CASSITSGRTDTQYF TGTGCCAGTAGTATAACTAGCGGGAGAACAGATACGCAGTATTTT TRBD2 TRBV19 NA TRBJ2-3
CAWSEVGGGYEQYF TGTGCCTGGAGTGAAGTAGGGGGCGGCTACGAGCAGTACTTC TRBD1 TRBV30 NA TRBJ2-7
CASSLTRALLEQYF TGTGCCAGCAGCTTAACCAGGGCTCTTCTCGAGCAGTACTTC NA TRBV7-8 once TRBJ2-7
CASNPIGGGNTGELFF TGTGCCAGCAATCCCATTGGCGGGGGGAACACCGGGGAGCTGTTTTTT TRBD2 TRBV7-8 NA TRBJ2-2
CASSLGGVAQYF TGTGCCAGCAGCTTGGGCGGTGTGGCCCAGTACTTC NA TRBV5-6 NA TRBJ2-5
CASSQASGSYEQYF TGCGCCAGCAGCCAGGCTAGCGGGAGTTACGAGCAGTACTTC TRBD2 TRBV4-3 few TRBJ2-7
CASSPGTDPYEQYF TGTGCCAGCTCACCTGGGACAGACCCCTACGAGCAGTACTTC TRBD1 TRBV18 few TRBJ2-7
CASSSTIGGLANEKLFF TGTGCCAGCAGCTCAACGATCGGCGGTTTGGCTAATGAAAAACTGTTTTTT NA TRBV11-2 once TRBJ1-4
CASIVWQGANHGYTF TGTGCCAGCATCGTATGGCAGGGGGCAAATCATGGCTACACCTTC NA TRBV21-1 NA TRBJ1-2
CASKLGGAGNEQYF TGTGCCAGTAAGTTGGGGGGAGCAGGGAACGAGCAGTACTTC NA TRBV19 once TRBJ2-7
CASSESNWGLAGVTDTQYF TGTGCCAGCAGTGAAAGTAACTGGGGCCTAGCGGGAGTTACAGATACGCAGTATTTT TRBD2 TRBV2 NA TRBJ2-3
CGTSGSNEQFF TGTGGGACTAGCGGGAGCAATGAGCAGTTCTTC TRBD2 TRBV10-3 NA TRBJ2-1
CASSRDRNVNQPQHF TGTGCCAGCTCACGAGACAGGAATGTCAATCAGCCCCAGCATTTT NA TRBV18 NA TRBJ1-5
CASSLSVSGSYEQYF TGTGCCAGCAGCTTAAGCGTCTCGGGCTCCTACGAGCAGTACTTC NA TRBV7-2 NA TRBJ2-7
CSVDTGTYEQYF TGCAGCGTTGATACAGGTACCTACGAGCAGTACTTC NA TRBV29-1 few TRBJ2-7
CASSWGGTSATGELFF TGTGCCAGCAGCTGGGGGGGGACTAGCGCCACCGGGGAGCTGTTTTTT TRBD2 TRBV5-4 NA TRBJ2-2